A selection of T cell receptor beta chains follows, all from one sample in a study of T-cell reconstitution after alpha-beta-depleted transplantation in children. One entry per CDR3 protein, called by TCRdb with MiXCR from the PCR reads. The profile shows 330,000 or so distinct CDR3 sequences, almost 8% of them singletons. Sequences were derived from peripheral blood, sampled 360 days after TCRalphabeta/CD19-depleted stem cell transplant. The receptors originated from a female patient under 10 years old who had a stem cell transplant for Fanconi anemia, so the T cells may come from the graft donor. CDR3s include the opening cysteine and the closing phenylalanine or tryptophan. The D gene is left open where the match is weak. Clone size is not always given. Where it is, it says once, few, many or a class for expanded clones.

CASKERGAYEQYF TGTGCCAGCAAGGAGCGGGGGGCTTACGAGCAGTACTTC TRBJ2-7 TRBV2 13 TRBD2 -
CASSLRAGSYGYTF TGTGCCAGCAGCTTACGGGCAGGTTCCTATGGCTACACCTTC TRBJ1-2 TRBV7-8 14 - -
CASSLNGRGHGGYTF TGTGCCAGCAGTTTGAACGGCAGGGGGCATGGTGGCTACACCTTC TRBJ1-2 TRBV12-3/TRBV12-4 15 TRBD1 -
CSVSGPAWDTEAFF TGCAGCGTTTCAGGGCCGGCCTGGGACACTGAAGCTTTCTTT TRBJ1-1 TRBV29-1 14 - many
CASSLAVRNEQFF TGCGCCAGCAGCTTGGCCGTCAGAAATGAGCAGTTCTTC TRBJ2-1 TRBV5-1 13 - few
CASSQDRLASNNEQFF TGTGCCAGCAGCCAAGATAGACTAGCGTCTAACAATGAGCAGTTCTTC TRBJ2-1 TRBV4-2 16 TRBD2 many
CATRFYNEQFF TGTGCCACCCGATTTTACAATGAGCAGTTCTTC TRBJ2-1 TRBV12-3/TRBV12-4 11 - many
CASSLRGILEETQYF TGTGCCAGCAGTTTAAGGGGGATACTTGAAGAGACCCAGTACTTC TRBJ2-5 TRBV12-3/TRBV12-4 15 - many
CASTRLAGATYEQYF TGCGCCAGCACCCGACTAGCGGGAGCAACATACGAGCAGTACTTC TRBJ2-7 TRBV10-1 15 TRBD2 many
CASRRGDPSTDTQYF TGTGCCAGTAGAAGGGGGGACCCTAGCACAGATACGCAGTATTTT TRBJ2-3 TRBV19 15 - -
CASSPLQGVETQYF TGTGCCAGCAGCCCGTTACAGGGGGTAGAGACCCAGTACTTC TRBJ2-5 TRBV7-3 14 TRBD1 many
CASSTGLAGRNEQFF TGTGCCAGCAGTACAGGACTAGCGGGGCGGAATGAGCAGTTCTTC TRBJ2-1 TRBV6-1 15 TRBD2 many
CASSPDRGLGYTF TGTGCCAGCAGCCCTGACAGGGGGTTGGGCTACACCTTC TRBJ1-2 TRBV11-2 13 TRBD1 many
CASSPGPGTWDTQYF TGCGCCAGCAGCCCGGGGCCGGGCACCTGGGATACGCAGTATTTT TRBJ2-3 TRBV5-1 15 - -
CASSLETVGETQYF TGTGCCAGCAGCTTAGAAACGGTGGGGGAGACCCAGTACTTC TRBJ2-5 TRBV11-2 14 - -
CASSFRGSGSYEQYF TGTGCCAGCAGTTTTCGGGGGAGCGGCTCCTACGAGCAGTACTTC TRBJ2-7 TRBV28 15 - -
CSAATSGGSNEQFF TGCAGTGCCGCTACTAGCGGGGGGTCCAATGAGCAGTTCTTC TRBJ2-1 TRBV20-1 14 TRBD2 many
CASSQGRVYQPQHF TGTGCCAGCAGCCAAGGCAGGGTATATCAGCCCCAGCATTTT TRBJ1-5 TRBV3-1 14 - -
CASGRLEGPNYGYTF TGTGCCAGCGGGCGCCTCGAGGGGCCTAACTATGGCTACACCTTC TRBJ1-2 TRBV28 15 - -
CASSIDPDPHTEAFF TGTGCCAGTAGTATAGATCCGGACCCGCACACTGAAGCTTTCTTT TRBJ1-1 TRBV19 15 - -
CSVGTGGHSYNEQFF TGCAGCGTTGGGACAGGGGGTCACTCCTACAATGAGCAGTTCTTC TRBJ2-1 TRBV29-1 15 TRBD1 many
CATSRAPTQKGIHEQFF TGTGCCACCAGCAGAGCTCCAACCCAGAAAGGTATCCATGAGCAGTTCTTC TRBJ2-1 TRBV15 17 - many
CASRYRVNTEAFF TGTGCCAGCAGGTACAGGGTTAACACTGAAGCTTTCTTT TRBJ1-1 TRBV5-6 13 - few
CASSPARSSYNEQFF TGTGCCAGCAGCCCGGCGAGAAGCTCCTACAATGAGCAGTTCTTC TRBJ2-1 TRBV11-3 15 - many
CASSVTSANYGYTF TGTGCCAGCAGCGTAACGTCAGCGAACTATGGCTACACCTTC TRBJ1-2 TRBV9 14 - many
CASSSLDRNNEQFF TGTGCCAGCAGTTCCCTTGACAGAAACAATGAGCAGTTCTTC TRBJ2-1 TRBV6-5 14 - -
CASSFVAGTEAFF TGCGCCAGCAGCTTTGTGGCGGGAACTGAAGCTTTCTTT TRBJ1-1 TRBV5-1 13 - many
CSVERGMGEQYF TGCAGCGTTGAAAGGGGAATGGGGGAGCAGTACTTC TRBJ2-7 TRBV29-1 12 - -
CASSLKAPQRGITTRDTQYF TGTGCCAGCAGCTTAAAGGCCCCACAGAGAGGGATCACCACAAGAGATACGCAGTATTTT TRBJ2-3 TRBV7-3 20 - few
CASSLALAETQYF TGTGCCAGCAGCTTAGCGCTAGCTGAGACCCAGTACTTC TRBJ2-5 TRBV7-2 13 - -
CASSLERMADTQYF TGCGCCAGCAGCTTGGAAAGGATGGCAGATACGCAGTATTTT TRBJ2-3 TRBV5-1 14 - many
CASSTRLAGAYEQYF TGTGCCAGCAGCACCCGACTAGCGGGGGCCTACGAGCAGTACTTC TRBJ2-7 TRBV7-2 15 TRBD2 many
CSARPRGHGYYGYTF TGCAGTGCTAGACCGCGGGGACACGGCTACTATGGCTACACCTTC TRBJ1-2 TRBV20-1 15 - few
CASSSGPAGGNQPQHF TGCGCCAGCAGCTCAGGACCGGCGGGCGGCAATCAGCCCCAGCATTTT TRBJ1-5 TRBV5-1 16 - many
CASSTSGEGRTPLHF TGTGCCAGCAGCACCAGCGGGGAGGGTCGGACACCCCTCCACTTT TRBJ1-6 TRBV7-6 15 - -
CASSLSSSEPAMTDTQYF TGTGCCAGCAGTTTATCGTCTAGCGAACCTGCCATGACAGATACGCAGTATTTT TRBJ2-3 TRBV27 18 - few
CASSLGLEGPYNEQFF TGTGCCAGCAGTTTAGGACTAGAGGGGCCGTACAATGAGCAGTTCTTC TRBJ2-1 TRBV28 16 TRBD2 many
CASSASPTWPDTQYF TGTGCCAGCAGCGCTAGTCCCACCTGGCCAGATACGCAGTATTTT TRBJ2-3 TRBV9 15 - -
CATSREGDSGGGADTQYF TGTGCCACCAGCAGAGAGGGGGACTCTGGCGGGGGGGCAGATACGCAGTATTTT TRBJ2-3 TRBV15 18 TRBD2 few
CASSLIWTGLNTGELFF TGTGCCAGCAGCTTGATCTGGACAGGGTTGAACACCGGGGAGCTGTTTTTT TRBJ2-2 TRBV5-8 17 TRBD1 few
CASKEGVEQYF TGTGCCAGCAAGGAGGGGGTCGAGCAGTACTTC TRBJ2-7 TRBV12-3/TRBV12-4 11 - many
CSVFLAGVDTQYF TGCAGCGTGTTCCTCGCGGGAGTAGATACGCAGTATTTT TRBJ2-3 TRBV29-1 13 TRBD2 many
CAISPGGATNEKLFF TGTGCCATCAGCCCTGGGGGAGCAACTAATGAAAAACTGTTTTTT TRBJ1-4 TRBV10-3 15 - -
CASSQDGGGSSYEQYF TGTGCCAGCAGCCAAGATGGGGGGGGCTCCTCCTACGAGCAGTACTTC TRBJ2-7 TRBV4-2 16 - many
CASSLARYNEQFF TGTGCCAGCAGCTTAGCGCGTTACAATGAGCAGTTCTTC TRBJ2-1 TRBV7-9 13 - many
CASTLGQGRSEQYF TGTGCCAGCACCTTAGGACAGGGTAGGTCCGAGCAGTACTTC TRBJ2-7 TRBV7-8 14 TRBD1 many
CASSWDREMLDTQYF TGTGCCAGCAGCTGGGACAGGGAGATGCTAGATACGCAGTATTTT TRBJ2-3 TRBV7-2 15 TRBD1 many
CASSGKLALFQETQYF TGTGCCAGCAGTGGGAAACTAGCGCTGTTCCAAGAGACCCAGTACTTC TRBJ2-5 TRBV28 16 TRBD2 many
CASSLTGRTEAFF TGTGCCAGCAGCCTCACAGGGAGAACTGAAGCTTTCTTT TRBJ1-1 TRBV28 13 - many
CAISGGQLNGNTIYF TGTGCCATCAGTGGGGGACAGCTCAACGGAAACACCATATATTTT TRBJ1-3 TRBV10-3 15 TRBD1 many
CSAVSGSSTDTQYF TGCAGTGCTGTTAGCGGTTCTAGCACAGATACGCAGTATTTT TRBJ2-3 TRBV20-1 14 - many
CASMRDSTTGELFF TGTGCCAGCATGAGGGACAGCACCACCGGGGAGCTGTTTTTT TRBJ2-2 TRBV6-1 14 TRBD1 many
CASSQDLGLAGNEQFF TGCGCCAGCAGCCAAGATCTGGGACTAGCGGGGAATGAGCAGTTCTTC TRBJ2-1 TRBV4-1 16 TRBD2 few
CASSNLPDRPKETQYF TGTGCCAGCAGTAATCTACCGGACAGGCCAAAAGAGACCCAGTACTTC TRBJ2-5 TRBV6-5 16 TRBD1 many
CASSATRVEQFF TGTGCCAGCAGCGCAACCAGGGTTGAGCAGTTCTTC TRBJ2-1 TRBV14 12 - few
CASSSDAGLEYF TGTGCCAGCAGTTCGGACGCCGGTCTGGAGTATTTT TRBJ2-3 TRBV6-5 12 - many
CASSLFGGRTDTQYF TGTGCCAGCAGTTTATTTGGGGGCCGGACAGATACGCAGTATTTT TRBJ2-3 TRBV12-3/TRBV12-4 15 - -
CASSEGWTSFRAKNIQYF TGTGCCAGCAGTGAAGGGTGGACTAGCTTCAGAGCCAAAAACATTCAGTACTTC TRBJ2-4 TRBV2 18 TRBD2 -
CASSAPRYNEQFF TGCGCCAGCAGCGCCCCTCGGTACAATGAGCAGTTCTTC TRBJ2-1 TRBV5-1 13 - many
CASSPLLEQGFAEAFF TGTGCCAGCAGCCCCCTCCTGGAACAGGGGTTCGCTGAAGCTTTCTTT TRBJ1-1 TRBV5-6 16 TRBD1 few